This TCR beta chain was documented in a study of T-cell reconstitution after alpha-beta-depleted transplantation in children. V dropped 1 base and J dropped 1 base, with 4 bases sitting between them. This CDR3 has 13 amino acids. Germline V CDR1 and CDR2: SGHTA, FQGTGA. Using unique molecular identifiers, the investigators prepared the TCRbeta library. TCRdb passed the PCR reads through MiXCR, listing each CDR3 protein once. The table shows about 200,000 distinct CDR3 sequences, with 5.5% to 7% occurring only once. This clonotype has only a few counts. The source of this sequence is a boy between 2 and 10 years old with acute lymphoblastic leukemia, due to receive a stem cell transplant. Sequenced material: PBMCs, taken before TCRalphabeta/CD19-depleted stem cell transplant. The rearrangement joins TRBV7-3 to TRBJ2-5; D unclear. The CDR3 reads CASSLIPQETQYF. CDR3 nucleotides: TGTGCCAGCAGCTTAATTCCCCAAGAGACCCAGTACTTC.